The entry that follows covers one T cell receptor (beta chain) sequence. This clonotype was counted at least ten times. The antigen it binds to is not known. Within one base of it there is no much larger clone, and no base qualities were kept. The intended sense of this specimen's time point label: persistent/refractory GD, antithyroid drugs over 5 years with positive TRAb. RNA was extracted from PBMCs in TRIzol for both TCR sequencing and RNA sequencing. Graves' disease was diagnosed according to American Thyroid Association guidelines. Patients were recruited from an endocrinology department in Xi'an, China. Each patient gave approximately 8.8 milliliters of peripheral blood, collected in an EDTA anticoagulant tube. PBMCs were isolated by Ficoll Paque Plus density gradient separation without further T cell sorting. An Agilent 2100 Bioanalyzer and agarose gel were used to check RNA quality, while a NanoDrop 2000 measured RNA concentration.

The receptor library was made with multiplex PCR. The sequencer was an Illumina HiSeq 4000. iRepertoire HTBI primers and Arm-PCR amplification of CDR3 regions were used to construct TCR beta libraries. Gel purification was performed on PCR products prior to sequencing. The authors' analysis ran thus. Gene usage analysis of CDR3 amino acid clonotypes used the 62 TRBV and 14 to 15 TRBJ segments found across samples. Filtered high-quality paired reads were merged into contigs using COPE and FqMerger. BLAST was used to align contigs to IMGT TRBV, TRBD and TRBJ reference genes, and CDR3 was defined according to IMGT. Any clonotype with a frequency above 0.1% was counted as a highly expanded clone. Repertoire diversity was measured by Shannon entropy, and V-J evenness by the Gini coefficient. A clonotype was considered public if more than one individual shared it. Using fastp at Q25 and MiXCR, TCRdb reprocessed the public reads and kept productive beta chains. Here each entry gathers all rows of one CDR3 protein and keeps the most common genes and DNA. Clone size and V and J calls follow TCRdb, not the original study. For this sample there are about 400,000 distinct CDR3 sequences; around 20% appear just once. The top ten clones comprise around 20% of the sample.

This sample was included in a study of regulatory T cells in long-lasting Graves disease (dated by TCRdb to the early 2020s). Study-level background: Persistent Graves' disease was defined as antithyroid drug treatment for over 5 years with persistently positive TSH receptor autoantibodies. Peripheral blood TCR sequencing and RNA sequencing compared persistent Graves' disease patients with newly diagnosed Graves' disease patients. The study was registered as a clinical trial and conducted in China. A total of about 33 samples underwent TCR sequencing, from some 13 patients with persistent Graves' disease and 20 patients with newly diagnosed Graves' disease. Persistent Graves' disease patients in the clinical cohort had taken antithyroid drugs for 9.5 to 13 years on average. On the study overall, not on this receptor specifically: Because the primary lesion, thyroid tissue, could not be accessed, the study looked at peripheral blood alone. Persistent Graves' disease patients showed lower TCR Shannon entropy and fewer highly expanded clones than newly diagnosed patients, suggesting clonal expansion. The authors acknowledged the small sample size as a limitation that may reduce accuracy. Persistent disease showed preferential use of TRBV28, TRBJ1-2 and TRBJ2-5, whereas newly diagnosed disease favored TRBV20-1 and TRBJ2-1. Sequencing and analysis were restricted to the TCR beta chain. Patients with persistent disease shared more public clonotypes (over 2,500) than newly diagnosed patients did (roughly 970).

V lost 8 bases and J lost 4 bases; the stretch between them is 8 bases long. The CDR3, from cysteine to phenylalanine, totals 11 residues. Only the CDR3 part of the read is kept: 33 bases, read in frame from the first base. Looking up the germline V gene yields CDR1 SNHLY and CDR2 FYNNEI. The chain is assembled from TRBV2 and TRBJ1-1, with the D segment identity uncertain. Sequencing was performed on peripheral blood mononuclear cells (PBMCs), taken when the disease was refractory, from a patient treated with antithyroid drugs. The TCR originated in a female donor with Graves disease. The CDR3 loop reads CASFWGTEAFF. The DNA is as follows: TGTGCCAGCTTTTGGGGCACTGAAGCTTTCTTT.